The next 15 T cell receptor beta chains were all read from a single sample in a study of CD8+ T cells in alopecia areata. Extraction of RNA preceded its reverse transcription into cDNA, which served as the sequencing template. Only in-frame clones appear in the TCRdb table, and some are missing; sequencing was by immunoSEQ multiplex PCR. The sample lists 150,000 to 200,000 clones, roughly 50% occurring once. Sequences were obtained from CD4+ T cells sorted from blood. The receptors come from a human donor in good health.

This clone was picked up a small number of times. The chain uses TRBV7-2 and TRBJ2-7; a possible D gene is TRBD1 (5 bases). Germline V gene sequence: CDR1 SGHTA, CDR2 FQGNSA. The CDR3 spans 12 residues. Trimming took 8 bases from V and 3 from J, leaving 11 bases between them. In DNA, the CDR3 is TGTGCCAGCGGGGCACCCTACTACGAGCAGTACTTC. This translates into CASGAPYYEQYF.

The rearrangement links TRBV2 to TRBJ2-7, with 8 nucleotides matching TRBD1. Unmatched junction bases numbered 6, after V lost 5 bases and J lost 12 bases. From germline, CDR1 is SNHLY and CDR2 FYNNEI. The CDR3 spans 11 residues. The CDR3 region has the DNA TGTGCCAGCAGTAGGTTGGGACAGGCGTACTTC. Protein sequence: CASSRLGQAYF.

J is TRBJ2-1 and V is TRBV13; weak D call: TRBD2 (8 bases). Trimming removed 1 base from V and 15 bases from J, with 25 bases in between. The CDR3 has 16 residues. Germline CDR1 is PRHDT and CDR2 is FYEKMQ (reference sequence). The CDR3 reads CASSLEGAGTSRAWFF. In nucleotides, the CDR3 is TGTGCCAGCAGCTTAGAGGGGGCCGGGACTAGTCGTGCTTGGTTCTTC.

This clone was seen only a few times. The CDR3 loop is CASSDTGELFF. DNA of the CDR3: TGCGCCAGCAGCGATACCGGGGAGCTGTTTTTT. The rearrangement links TRBV5-1 to TRBJ2-2, with unresolved D. CDR1 and CDR2 (germline): SGHRS, YFSETQ. Trimming took off 4 bases at V and 5 bases at J, with 3 bases between the two ends. The CDR3 has 11 residues. Full variable domain (missing parts from reference TRBV5-1 and TRBJ2-2): KAGVTQTPRYLIKTRGQQVTLSCSPISGHRSVSWYQQTPGQGLQFLFEYFSETQRNKGNFPGRFSGRQFSNSRSEMNVSTLELGDSALYLCASSDTGELFFGEGSRLTVL.

This clone appeared a few times. This chain links TRBV30 with TRBJ2-5; no firm D call. V gave up 2 bases and J gave up 6 bases, with 13 bases separating them. Germline assignment: CDR1 GTSNPN and CDR2 SVGIG (reference sequence). This CDR3 has 13 amino acids. CDR3 in DNA: TGTGCCTGGAGTATAAGGGATGGGAAGACCCAGTACTTC. Protein sequence: CAWSIRDGKTQYF.

The V and J genes are TRBV29-1 and TRBJ2-7, with TRBD2 matching 10 bases. The CDR3 is made up of 14 amino acids. Germline V gives CDR1 SQVTM, CDR2 ANQGSEA. Trimming at V came to 4 bases and at J to 6 bases, leaving 9 bases not matched to a gene. As DNA, the CDR3 is TGCAGCGTTGGAGGCGGTCTAGCGGGAGCCGAGCAGTACTTC. This encodes CSVGGGLAGAEQYF.

The chain employs TRBV2 and TRBJ1-5; 8 bases are shared with TRBD1. The trim removed 4 bases at V and 2 bases at J, leaving 4 bases unmatched. This CDR3 is built from 15 residues. Germline V CDR1 and CDR2: SNHLY, FYNNEI. In nucleotides, the CDR3 is TGTGCCAGCAGTGGGGACAGGATTGGCAATCAGCCCCAGCATTTT. Protein product: CASSGDRIGNQPQHF.

This clone was detected only a few times. J is TRBJ2-5 and V is TRBV4-1; D remains unclear. In germline, CDR1 is MGHRA, CDR2 YSYEKL. The CDR3 contains 13 residues. V was cut by 1 base and J by 7 bases, with 10 bases left in between. CDR3 in amino acids: CASSQGAAGTQYF. The CDR3 region has the DNA TGCGCCAGCAGCCAAGGGGCCGCTGGGACCCAGTACTTC.

V is TRBV4-1 and J is TRBJ1-2; the D is unclear. Germline V gives CDR1 MGHRA, CDR2 YSYEKL. V lost 3 bases and J 2 bases, leaving 7 bases between the germline ends. This CDR3 has 13 residues. The CDR3 sequence: CASSHFYNYGYTF. Written as DNA, the CDR3 is TGCGCCAGCAGCCATTTCTACAACTATGGCTACACCTTC.

V usage is TRBV30 and J usage is TRBJ1-5; no reliable D call. V gave up 2 bases and J gave up 3 bases, with 8 bases separating them. The CDR3 is made up of 13 amino acids. The germline CDR1 and CDR2 sequences are GTSNPN and SVGIG (reference sequence). In DNA form, the CDR3 reads TGTGCCTGGAGTCCGGCAAACAATCAGCCCCAGCATTTT. This sequence encodes CAWSPANNQPQHF. The whole variable domain, filled in from reference TRBV30 and TRBJ1-5, reads SQTIHQWPATLVQPVGSPLSLECTVEGTSNPNLYWYRQAAGRGLQLLFYSVGIGQISSEVPQNLSASRPQDRQFILSSKKLLLSDSGFYLCAWSPANNQPQHFGDGTRLSIL.

This clone was counted a few times. The chain recombines TRBV14 with TRBJ1-6; D not certain. This CDR3 spans 13 amino acids. Trimming pared 4 bases from V and 6 bases from J, leaving 7 bases between. Germline V gives CDR1 SGHDN, CDR2 FVKESK. CDR3 coding DNA: TGTGCCAGCAGCCCGAACACTAATTCACCCCTCCACTTT. Its translation is CASSPNTNSPLHF.

The V gene is TRBV28, the J gene TRBJ2-5, with D possibly being TRBD2 (6 bases). V was trimmed by 6 bases and J by 5 bases, leaving 16 bases between them. The CDR3 sequence is 14 residues long. In germline, CDR1 is MDHEN, CDR2 SYDVKM. This CDR3 reads CASSPARGAETQYF. DNA for the CDR3: TGTGCCAGCAGCCCCGCGCGGGGAGCGGAGACCCAGTACTTC.

This clone was observed a handful of times. The V gene is TRBV25-1, the J gene TRBJ2-7, with D unresolved. Germline CDR1 reads MGHDK; CDR2 reads SYGVNS. This CDR3 is 14 amino acids long. V lost 3 bases and J 2 bases, leaving 11 bases between the germline ends. For the CDR3, the DNA is TGTGCCAGCAGTGATCAGGCGATGACCTACGAGCAGTACTTC. Residues: CASSDQAMTYEQYF.

The CDR3 loop reads CASSLVGTPSGANVLTF. The CDR3, as DNA: TGCGCCAGCAGCTTGGTTGGGACACCCTCTGGGGCCAACGTCCTGACTTTC. The rearrangement links TRBV5-1 to TRBJ2-6; a weak D match, TRBD1 (6 bases). V lost 0 bases and J 0 bases, leaving 10 bases between the germline ends. Germline V CDR1 and CDR2: SGHRS, YFSETQ. The CDR3 extends over 17 amino acids.

The chain is built from TRBV6-5 and TRBJ2-1; 7 nucleotides line up with TRBD1. The CDR3 runs to 15 residues. CDR1 is MNHEY, CDR2 SVGAGI, per germline. The junction had 2 bases not matched to a gene; V was cut back by 2 bases and J by 1 base. Here the CDR3 DNA reads TGTGCCAGCAGTTACAGGGGACAGTCCTACAATGAGCAGTTCTTC. Its translation: CASSYRGQSYNEQFF.